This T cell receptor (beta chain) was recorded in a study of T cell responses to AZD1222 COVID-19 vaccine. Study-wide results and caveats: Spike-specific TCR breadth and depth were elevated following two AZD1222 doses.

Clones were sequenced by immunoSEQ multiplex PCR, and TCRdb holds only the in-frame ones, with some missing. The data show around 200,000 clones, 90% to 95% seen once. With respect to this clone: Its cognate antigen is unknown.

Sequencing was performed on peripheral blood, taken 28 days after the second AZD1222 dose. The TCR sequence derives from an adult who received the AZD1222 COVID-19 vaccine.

In nucleotides, the CDR3 is TGCAGCGTTGAACTAGCGGCCGACAATGAGCAGTTCTTC. Residues: CSVELAADNEQFF. The chain combines TRBV29-1 with TRBJ2-1, with 7 bases identical to TRBD2. The ends lost 2 bases at V and 5 bases at J; junction bases unmatched: 3. Germline CDR1 and CDR2: SQVTM and ANQGSEA. This CDR3 comprises 13 residues.